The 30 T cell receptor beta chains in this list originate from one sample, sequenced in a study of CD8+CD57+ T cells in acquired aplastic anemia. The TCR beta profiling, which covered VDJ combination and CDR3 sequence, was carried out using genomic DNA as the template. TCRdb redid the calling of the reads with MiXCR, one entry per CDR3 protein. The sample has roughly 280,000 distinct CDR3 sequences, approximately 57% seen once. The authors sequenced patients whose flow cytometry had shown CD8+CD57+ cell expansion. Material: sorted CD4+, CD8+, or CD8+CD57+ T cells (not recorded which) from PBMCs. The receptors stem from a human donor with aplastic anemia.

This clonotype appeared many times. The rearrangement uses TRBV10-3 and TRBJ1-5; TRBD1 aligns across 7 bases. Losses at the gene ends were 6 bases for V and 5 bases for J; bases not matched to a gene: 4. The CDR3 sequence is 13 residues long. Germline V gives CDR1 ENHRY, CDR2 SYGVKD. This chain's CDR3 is CAIRDREDQPQHF. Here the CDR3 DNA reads TGTGCCATCAGAGACAGGGAAGATCAGCCCCAGCATTTT.

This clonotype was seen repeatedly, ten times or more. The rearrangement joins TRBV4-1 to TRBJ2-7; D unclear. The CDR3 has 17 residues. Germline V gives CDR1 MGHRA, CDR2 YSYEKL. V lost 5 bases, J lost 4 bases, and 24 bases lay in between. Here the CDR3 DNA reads TGCGCCAGCAGCGCACACAGTTTTTACAAGGTTCGATACGAGCAGTACTTC. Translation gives CASSAHSFYKVRYEQYF.

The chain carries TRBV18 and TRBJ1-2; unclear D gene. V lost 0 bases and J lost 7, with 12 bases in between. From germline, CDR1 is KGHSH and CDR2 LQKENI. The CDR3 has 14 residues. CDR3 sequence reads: CASSPPTISSGYTF. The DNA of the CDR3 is TGTGCCAGCTCACCACCTACCATCAGCTCTGGCTACACCTTC.

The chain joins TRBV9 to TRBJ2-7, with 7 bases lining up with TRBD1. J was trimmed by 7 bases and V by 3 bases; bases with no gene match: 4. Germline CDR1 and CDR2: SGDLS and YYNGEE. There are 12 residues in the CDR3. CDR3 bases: TGTGCCAGCAGCGCCAGACAGGGAGAGCAGTACTTC. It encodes CASSARQGEQYF.

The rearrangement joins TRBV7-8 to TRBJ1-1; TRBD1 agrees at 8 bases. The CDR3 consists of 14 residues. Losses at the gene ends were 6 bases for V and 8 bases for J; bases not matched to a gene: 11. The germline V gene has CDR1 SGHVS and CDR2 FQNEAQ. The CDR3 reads CASRAQPRTGEAFF. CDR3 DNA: TGTGCCAGCAGGGCCCAACCTAGGACAGGGGAAGCTTTCTTT.

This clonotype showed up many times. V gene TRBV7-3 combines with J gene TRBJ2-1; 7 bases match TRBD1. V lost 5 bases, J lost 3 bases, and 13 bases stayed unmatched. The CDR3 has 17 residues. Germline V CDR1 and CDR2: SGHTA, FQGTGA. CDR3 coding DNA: TGTGCCAGCAGCCGAAAAACTAGAACAGGGGACTACAATGAGCAGTTCTTC. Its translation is CASSRKTRTGDYNEQFF. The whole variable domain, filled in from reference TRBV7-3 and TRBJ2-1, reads GAGVSQTPSNKVTEKGKYVELRCDPISGHTALYWYRQSLGQGPEFLIYFQGTGAADDSGLPNDRFFAVRPEGSVSTLKIQRTERGDSAVYLCASSRKTRTGDYNEQFFGPGTRLTVL.

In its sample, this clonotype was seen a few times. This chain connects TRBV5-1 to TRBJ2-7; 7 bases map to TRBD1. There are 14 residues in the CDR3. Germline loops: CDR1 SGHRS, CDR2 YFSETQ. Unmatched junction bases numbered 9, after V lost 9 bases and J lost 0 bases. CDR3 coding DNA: TGCGCCACCCGAGACAGGGAGAGCTCCTACGAGCAGTACTTC. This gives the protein CATRDRESSYEQYF. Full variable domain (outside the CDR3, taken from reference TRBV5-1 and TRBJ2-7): KAGVTQTPRYLIKTRGQQVTLSCSPISGHRSVSWYQQTPGQGLQFLFEYFSETQRNKGNFPGRFSGRQFSNSRSEMNVSTLELGDSALYLCATRDRESSYEQYFGPGTRLTVT.

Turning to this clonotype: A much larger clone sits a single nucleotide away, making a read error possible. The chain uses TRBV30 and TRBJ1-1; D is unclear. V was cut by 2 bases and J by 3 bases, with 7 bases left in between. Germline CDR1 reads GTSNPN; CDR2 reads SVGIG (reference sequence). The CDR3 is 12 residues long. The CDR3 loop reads CAWSRNDTEAFF. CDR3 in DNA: TGTGCCTGGAGTAGGAATGACACTGAAGCTTTCTTT.

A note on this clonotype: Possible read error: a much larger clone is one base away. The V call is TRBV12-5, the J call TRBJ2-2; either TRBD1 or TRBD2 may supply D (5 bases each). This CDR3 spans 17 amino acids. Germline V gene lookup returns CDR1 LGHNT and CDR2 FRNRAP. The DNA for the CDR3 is TGTGCTAGTGGTTTGGTAAAAGGGGCCTGGAACACCGGGGAGCCGTTTTTT. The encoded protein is CASGLVKGAWNTGEPFF.

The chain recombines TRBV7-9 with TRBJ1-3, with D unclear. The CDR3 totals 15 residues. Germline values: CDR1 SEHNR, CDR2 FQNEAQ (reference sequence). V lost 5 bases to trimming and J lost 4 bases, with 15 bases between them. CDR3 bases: TGTGCCAGCAGCGCCCGAGGGTCTTGGGGAAACACCATATATTTT. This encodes CASSARGSWGNTIYF.

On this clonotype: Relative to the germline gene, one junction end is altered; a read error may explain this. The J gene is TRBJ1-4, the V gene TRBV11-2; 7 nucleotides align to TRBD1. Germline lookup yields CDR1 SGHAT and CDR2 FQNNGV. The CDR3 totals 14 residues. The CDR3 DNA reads TGTGCCGGCAGCTTCGGGACAGTCGGTGAAAAACTGTTTTTT. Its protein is CAGSFGTVGEKLFF.

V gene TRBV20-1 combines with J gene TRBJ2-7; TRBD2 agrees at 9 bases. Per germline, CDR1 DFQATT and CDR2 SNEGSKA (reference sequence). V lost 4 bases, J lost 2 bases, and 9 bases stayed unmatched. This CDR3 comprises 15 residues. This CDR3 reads CSATGRGGRAYEQYF. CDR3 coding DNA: TGCAGTGCTACGGGGAGGGGCGGGAGGGCCTACGAGCAGTACTTC.

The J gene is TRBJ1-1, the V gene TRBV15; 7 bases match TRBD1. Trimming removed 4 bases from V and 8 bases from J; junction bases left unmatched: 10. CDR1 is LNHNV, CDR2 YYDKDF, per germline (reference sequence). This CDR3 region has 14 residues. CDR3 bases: TGTGCCACCAGCAACCCAGGGGGGGGGCAGGAAGCTTTCTTT. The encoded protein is CATSNPGGGQEAFF.

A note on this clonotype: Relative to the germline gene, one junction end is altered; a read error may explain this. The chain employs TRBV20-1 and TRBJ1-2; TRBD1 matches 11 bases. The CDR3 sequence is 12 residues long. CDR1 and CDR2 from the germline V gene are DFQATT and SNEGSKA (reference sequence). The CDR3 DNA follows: TGCGGTGCTAGGGGACAGGGGGATGGCTACACCTTC. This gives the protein CGARGQGDGYTF.

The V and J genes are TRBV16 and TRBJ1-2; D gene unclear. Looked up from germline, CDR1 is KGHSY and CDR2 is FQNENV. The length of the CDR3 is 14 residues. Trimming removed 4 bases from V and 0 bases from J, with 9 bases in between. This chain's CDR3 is CASSLTVANYGYTF. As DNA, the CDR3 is TGTGCCAGCAGCCTGACCGTCGCTAACTATGGCTACACCTTC.

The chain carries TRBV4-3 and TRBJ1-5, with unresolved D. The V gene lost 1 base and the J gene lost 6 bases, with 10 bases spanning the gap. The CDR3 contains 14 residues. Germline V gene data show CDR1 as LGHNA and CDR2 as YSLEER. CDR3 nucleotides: TGCGCCAGCAGCCAAGGCTTGGTTTTTCAGCCCCAGCATTTT. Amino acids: CASSQGLVFQPQHF.

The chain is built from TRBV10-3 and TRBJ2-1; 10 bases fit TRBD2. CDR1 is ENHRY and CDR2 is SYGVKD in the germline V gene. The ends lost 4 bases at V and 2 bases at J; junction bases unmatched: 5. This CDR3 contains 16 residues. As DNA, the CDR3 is TGTGCCATCAGTGGGACTAGCGGAAAAACCTACAATGAGCAGTTCTTC. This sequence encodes CAISGTSGKTYNEQFF.

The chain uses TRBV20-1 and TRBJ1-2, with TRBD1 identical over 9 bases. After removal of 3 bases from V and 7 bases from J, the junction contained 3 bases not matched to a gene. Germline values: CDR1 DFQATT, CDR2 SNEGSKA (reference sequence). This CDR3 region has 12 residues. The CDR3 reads CSARGTGLGYTF. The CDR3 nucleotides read TGCAGTGCTAGGGGGACAGGGCTTGGCTACACCTTC.

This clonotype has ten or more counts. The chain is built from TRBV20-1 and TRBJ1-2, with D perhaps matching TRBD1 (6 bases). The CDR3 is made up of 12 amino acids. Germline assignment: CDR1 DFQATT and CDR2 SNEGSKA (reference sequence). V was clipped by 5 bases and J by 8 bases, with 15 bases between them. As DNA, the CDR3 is TGCAGTGCTTACTCGACAGGCCTGGGCTACACCTTC. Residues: CSAYSTGLGYTF.

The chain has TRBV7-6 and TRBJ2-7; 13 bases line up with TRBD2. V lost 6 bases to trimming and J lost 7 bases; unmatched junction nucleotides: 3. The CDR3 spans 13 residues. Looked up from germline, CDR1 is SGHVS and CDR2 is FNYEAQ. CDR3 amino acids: CASSGLAGEEQYF. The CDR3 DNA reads TGTGCCAGCAGTGGACTAGCGGGGGAGGAGCAGTACTTC.

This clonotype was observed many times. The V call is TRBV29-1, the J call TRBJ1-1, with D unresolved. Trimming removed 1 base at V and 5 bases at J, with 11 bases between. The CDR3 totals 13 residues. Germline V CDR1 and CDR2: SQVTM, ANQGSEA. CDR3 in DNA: TGCAGCGTTGAAGCCCTCGCGGGGACTGAAGCTTTCTTT. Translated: CSVEALAGTEAFF.

Here the CDR3 DNA reads TGTGCCAGCATAACAGCGGGAGTTTCCAATGAGCAGTTCTTC. As protein: CASITAGVSNEQFF. This chain links TRBV2 with TRBJ2-1, with TRBD2 matching 8 bases. The CDR3 consists of 14 residues. V lost 7 bases, J lost 6 bases, and 8 bases stayed unmatched. Germline V gives CDR1 SNHLY, CDR2 FYNNEI.

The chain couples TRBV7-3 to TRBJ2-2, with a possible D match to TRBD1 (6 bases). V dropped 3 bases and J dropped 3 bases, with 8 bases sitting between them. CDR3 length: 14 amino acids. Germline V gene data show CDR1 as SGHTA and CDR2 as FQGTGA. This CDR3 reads CASSFAGDTGELFF. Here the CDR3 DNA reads TGTGCCAGCAGCTTTGCAGGGGACACCGGGGAGCTGTTTTTT.

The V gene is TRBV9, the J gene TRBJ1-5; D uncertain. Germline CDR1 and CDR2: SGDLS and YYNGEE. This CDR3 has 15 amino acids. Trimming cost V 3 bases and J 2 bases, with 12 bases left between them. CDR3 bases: TGTGCCAGCAGCGAGCCCTGGCGGGGCAATCAGCCCCAGCATTTT. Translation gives CASSEPWRGNQPQHF.

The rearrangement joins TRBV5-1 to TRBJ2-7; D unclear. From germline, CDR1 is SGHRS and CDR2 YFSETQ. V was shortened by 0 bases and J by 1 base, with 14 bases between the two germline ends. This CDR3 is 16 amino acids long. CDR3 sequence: CASSLAPGAVSYEQYF. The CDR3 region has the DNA TGCGCCAGCAGCTTGGCGCCGGGCGCGGTGTCCTACGAGCAGTACTTC.

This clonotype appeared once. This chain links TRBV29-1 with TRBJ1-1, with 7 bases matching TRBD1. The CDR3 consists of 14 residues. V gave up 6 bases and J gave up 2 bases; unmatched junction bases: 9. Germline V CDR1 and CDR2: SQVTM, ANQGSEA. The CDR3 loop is CSVARDSINTEAFF. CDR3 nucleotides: TGCAGCGTCGCGCGGGACAGCATCAACACTGAAGCTTTCTTT.

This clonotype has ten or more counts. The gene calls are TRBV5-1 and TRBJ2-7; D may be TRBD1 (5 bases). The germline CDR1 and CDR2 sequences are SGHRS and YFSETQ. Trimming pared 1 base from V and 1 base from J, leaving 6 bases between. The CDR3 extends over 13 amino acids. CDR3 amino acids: CASSLQGSYEQYF. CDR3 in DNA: TGCGCCAGCAGCTTGCAGGGTTCCTACGAGCAGTACTTC.

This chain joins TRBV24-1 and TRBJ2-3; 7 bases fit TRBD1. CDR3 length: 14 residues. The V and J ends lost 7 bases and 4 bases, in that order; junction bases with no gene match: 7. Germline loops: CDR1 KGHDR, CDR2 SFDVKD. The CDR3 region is CATSPTGKADTQYF. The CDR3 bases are TGTGCCACCAGCCCGACAGGGAAGGCAGATACGCAGTATTTT.

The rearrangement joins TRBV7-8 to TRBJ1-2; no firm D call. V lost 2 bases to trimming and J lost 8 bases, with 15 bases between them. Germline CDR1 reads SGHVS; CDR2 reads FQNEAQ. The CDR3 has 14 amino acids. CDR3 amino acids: CASSLNSAYEGYTF. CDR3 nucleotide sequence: TGTGCCAGCAGCTTAAACTCAGCGTATGAGGGCTACACCTTC. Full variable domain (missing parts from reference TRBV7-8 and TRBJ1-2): GAGVSQSPRYKVAKRGQDVALRCDPISGHVSLFWYQQALGQGPEFLTYFQNEAQLDKSGLPSDRFFAERPEGSVSTLKIQRTQQEDSAVYLCASSLNSAYEGYTFGSGTRLTVV.

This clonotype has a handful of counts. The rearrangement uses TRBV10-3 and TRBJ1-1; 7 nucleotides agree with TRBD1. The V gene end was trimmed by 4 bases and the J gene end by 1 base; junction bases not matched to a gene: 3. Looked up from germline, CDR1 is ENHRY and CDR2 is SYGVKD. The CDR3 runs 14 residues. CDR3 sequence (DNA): TGTGCCATCAGTGCAGGGGGGAAGAACACTGAAGCTTTCTTT. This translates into CAISAGGKNTEAFF.